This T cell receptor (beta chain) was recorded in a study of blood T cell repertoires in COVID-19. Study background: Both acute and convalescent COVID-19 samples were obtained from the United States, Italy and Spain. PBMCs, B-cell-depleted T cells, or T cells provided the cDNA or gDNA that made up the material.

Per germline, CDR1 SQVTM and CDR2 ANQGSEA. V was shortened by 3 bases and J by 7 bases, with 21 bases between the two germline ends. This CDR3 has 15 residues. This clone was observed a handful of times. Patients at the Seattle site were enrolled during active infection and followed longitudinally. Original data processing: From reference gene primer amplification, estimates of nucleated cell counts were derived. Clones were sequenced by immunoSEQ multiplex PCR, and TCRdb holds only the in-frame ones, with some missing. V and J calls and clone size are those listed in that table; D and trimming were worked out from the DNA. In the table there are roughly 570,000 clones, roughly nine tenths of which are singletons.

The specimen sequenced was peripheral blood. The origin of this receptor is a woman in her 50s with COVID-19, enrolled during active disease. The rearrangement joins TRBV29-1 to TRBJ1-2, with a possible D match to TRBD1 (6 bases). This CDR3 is CSVDSGKQGSSGYTF. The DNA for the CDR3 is TGCAGCGTTGATTCGGGGAAACAGGGCAGCAGTGGCTACACCTTC.